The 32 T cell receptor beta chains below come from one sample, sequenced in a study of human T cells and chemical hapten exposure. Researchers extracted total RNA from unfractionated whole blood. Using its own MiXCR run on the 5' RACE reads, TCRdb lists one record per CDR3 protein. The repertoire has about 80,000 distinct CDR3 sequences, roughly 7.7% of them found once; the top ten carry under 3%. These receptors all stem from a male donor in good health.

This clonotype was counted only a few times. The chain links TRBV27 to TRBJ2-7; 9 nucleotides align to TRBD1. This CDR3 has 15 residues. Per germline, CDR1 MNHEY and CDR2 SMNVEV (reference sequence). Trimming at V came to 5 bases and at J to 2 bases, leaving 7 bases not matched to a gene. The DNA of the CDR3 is TGTGCCAGCAGTAATAGACAGGGGGAAGCCTACGAGCAGTACTTC. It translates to CASSNRQGEAYEQYF.

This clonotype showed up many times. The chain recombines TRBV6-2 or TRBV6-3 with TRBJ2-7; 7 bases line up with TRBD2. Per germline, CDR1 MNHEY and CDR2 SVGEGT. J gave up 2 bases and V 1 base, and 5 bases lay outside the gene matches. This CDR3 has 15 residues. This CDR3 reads CASSYFGGSAYEQYF. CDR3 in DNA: TGTGCCAGCAGTTACTTCGGGGGGTCGGCCTACGAGCAGTACTTC.

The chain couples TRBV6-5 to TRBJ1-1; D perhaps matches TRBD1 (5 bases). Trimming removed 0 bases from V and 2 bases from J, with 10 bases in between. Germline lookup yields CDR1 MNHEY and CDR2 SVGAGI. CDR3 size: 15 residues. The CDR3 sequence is CASSYSGTVNTEAFF. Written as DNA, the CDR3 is TGTGCCAGCAGTTACTCGGGGACGGTCAACACTGAAGCTTTCTTT.

Here the CDR3 reads CASSSPGQGNYGYTF. CDR3 bases: TGTGCCAGCAGTTCACCGGGACAGGGGAACTATGGCTACACCTTC. The rearrangement links TRBV7-9 to TRBJ1-2; the match to TRBD1 covers 10 bases. Germline CDR1 SEHNR, CDR2 FQNEAQ (reference sequence). V gave up 6 bases and J gave up 2 bases; unmatched junction bases: 6. The CDR3 totals 15 residues.

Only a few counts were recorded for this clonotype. CDR3 protein: CASSFHGTSGDYEQYF. The CDR3 bases are TGTGCCAGCAGCTTTCATGGGACTAGTGGTGACTACGAGCAGTACTTC. This chain links TRBV7-8 with TRBJ2-7, with 8 bases matching TRBD2. Germline V gene sequence: CDR1 SGHVS, CDR2 FQNEAQ. Unmatched junction bases numbered 10, after V lost 3 bases and J lost 3 bases. The length of the CDR3 is 16 residues.

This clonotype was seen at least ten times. The CDR3, as DNA: TGTGCTAGTGGTTTCGACAGACAGAACACTGAAGCTTTCTTT. It is translated as CASGFDRQNTEAFF. The J gene is TRBJ1-1, the V gene TRBV12-5; tentative D call: TRBD1 (5 bases). This CDR3 contains 14 residues. With 3 bases removed from V and 1 base from J, the gap between germline ends came to 9 bases. CDR1 is LGHNT, CDR2 FRNRAP, per germline.

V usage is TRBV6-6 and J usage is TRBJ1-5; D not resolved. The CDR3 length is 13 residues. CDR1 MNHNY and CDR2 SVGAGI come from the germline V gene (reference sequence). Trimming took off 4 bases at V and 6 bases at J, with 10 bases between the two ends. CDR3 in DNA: TGTGCCAGCAGTTCCCTAGACACTCAGCCCCAGCATTTT. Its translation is CASSSLDTQPQHF.

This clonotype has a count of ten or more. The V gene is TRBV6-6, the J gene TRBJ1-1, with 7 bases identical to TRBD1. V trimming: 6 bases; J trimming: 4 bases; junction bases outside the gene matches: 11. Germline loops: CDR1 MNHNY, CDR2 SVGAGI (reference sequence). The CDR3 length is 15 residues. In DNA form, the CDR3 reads TGTGCCAGCAGGGGGGAGACAGGGAGTAGCACTGAAGCTTTCTTT. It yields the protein CASRGETGSSTEAFF.

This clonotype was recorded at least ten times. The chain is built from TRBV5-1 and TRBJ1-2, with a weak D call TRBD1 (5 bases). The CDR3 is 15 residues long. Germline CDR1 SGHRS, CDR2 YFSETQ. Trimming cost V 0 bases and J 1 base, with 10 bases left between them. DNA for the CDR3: TGCGCCAGCAGCTTGGCCGGGACGGATAACTATGGCTACACCTTC. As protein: CASSLAGTDNYGYTF.

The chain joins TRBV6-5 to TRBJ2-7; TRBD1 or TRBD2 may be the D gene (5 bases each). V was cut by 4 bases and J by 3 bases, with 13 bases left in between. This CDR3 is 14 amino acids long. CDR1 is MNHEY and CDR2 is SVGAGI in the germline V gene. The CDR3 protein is CASSSGGAYYEQYF. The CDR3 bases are TGTGCCAGCAGTTCTGGGGGAGCCTACTACGAGCAGTACTTC.

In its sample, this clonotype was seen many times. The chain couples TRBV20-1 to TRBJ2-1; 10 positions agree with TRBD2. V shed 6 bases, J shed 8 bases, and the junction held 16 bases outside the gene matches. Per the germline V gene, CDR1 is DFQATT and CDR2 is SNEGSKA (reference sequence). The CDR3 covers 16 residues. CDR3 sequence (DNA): TGCAGTGCCCCCAGGGCGGGGCAGCGGGGGGGGGATGAGCAGTTCTTC. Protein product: CSAPRAGQRGGDEQFF.

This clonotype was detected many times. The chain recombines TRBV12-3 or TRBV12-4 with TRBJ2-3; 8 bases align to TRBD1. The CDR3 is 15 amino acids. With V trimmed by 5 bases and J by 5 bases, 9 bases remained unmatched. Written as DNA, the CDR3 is TGTGCCAGCAGTCCCGGACAGGGTGTGCTAGATACGCAGTATTTT. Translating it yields CASSPGQGVLDTQYF.

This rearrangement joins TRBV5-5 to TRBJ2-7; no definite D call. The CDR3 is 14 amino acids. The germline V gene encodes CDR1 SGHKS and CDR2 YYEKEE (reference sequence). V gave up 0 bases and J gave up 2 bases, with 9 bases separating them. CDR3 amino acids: CASSLVLRTYEQYF. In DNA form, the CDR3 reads TGTGCCAGCAGCTTGGTTCTGAGAACCTACGAGCAGTACTTC.

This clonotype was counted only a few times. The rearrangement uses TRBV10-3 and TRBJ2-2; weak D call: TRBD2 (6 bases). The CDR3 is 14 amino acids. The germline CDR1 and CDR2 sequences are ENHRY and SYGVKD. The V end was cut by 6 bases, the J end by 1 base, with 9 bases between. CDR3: CAIRGTRNTGELFF. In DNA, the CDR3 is TGTGCCATCAGGGGGACTCGGAACACCGGGGAGCTGTTTTTT.

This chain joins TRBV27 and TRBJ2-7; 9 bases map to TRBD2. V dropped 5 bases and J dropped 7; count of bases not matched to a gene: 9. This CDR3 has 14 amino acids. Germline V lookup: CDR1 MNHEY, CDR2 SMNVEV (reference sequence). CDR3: CASSRSGRTVEQYF. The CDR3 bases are TGTGCCAGCAGTCGGAGCGGGAGGACGGTTGAGCAGTACTTC.

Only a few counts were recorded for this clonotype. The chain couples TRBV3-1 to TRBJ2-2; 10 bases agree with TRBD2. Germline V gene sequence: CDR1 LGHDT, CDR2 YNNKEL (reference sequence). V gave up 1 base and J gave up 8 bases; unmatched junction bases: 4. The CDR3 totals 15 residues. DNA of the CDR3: TGTGCCAGCAGCCAAGCTAGCGGGAGAGCTGGGGAGCTGTTTTTT. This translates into CASSQASGRAGELFF.

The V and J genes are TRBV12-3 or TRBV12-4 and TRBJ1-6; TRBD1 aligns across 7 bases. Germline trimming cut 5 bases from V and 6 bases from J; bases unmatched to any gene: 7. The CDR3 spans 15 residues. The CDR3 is CASSPYRGSNSPLHF. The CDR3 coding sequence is TGTGCCAGCAGTCCATACAGGGGAAGTAATTCACCCCTCCACTTT.

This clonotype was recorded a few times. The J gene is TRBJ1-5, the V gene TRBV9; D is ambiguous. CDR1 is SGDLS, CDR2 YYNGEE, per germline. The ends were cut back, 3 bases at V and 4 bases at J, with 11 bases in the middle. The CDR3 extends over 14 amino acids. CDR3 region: CASSANMGNQPQHF. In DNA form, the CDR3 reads TGTGCCAGCAGCGCAAACATGGGGAATCAGCCCCAGCATTTT.

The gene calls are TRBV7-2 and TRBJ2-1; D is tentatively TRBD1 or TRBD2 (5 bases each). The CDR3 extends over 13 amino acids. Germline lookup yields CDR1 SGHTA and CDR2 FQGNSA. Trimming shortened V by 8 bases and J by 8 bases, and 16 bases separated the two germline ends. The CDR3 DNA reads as TGTGCCAGCGCCCGGGGCTCTGCAGATGAGCAGTTCTTC. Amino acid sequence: CASARGSADEQFF.

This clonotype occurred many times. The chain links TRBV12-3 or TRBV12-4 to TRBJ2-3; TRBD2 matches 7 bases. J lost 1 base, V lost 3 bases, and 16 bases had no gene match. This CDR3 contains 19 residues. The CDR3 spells CASSFPPFLSGHRTDTQYF. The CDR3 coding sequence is TGTGCCAGCAGTTTTCCCCCCTTTCTTAGCGGGCACCGCACAGATACGCAGTATTTT.

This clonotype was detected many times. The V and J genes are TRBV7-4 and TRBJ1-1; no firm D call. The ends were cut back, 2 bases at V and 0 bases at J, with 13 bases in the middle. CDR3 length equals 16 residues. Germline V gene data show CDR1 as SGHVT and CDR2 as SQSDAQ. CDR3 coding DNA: TGTGCCAGCAGCTTATTCCAGGTGACCATGAACACTGAAGCTTTCTTT. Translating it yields CASSLFQVTMNTEAFF.

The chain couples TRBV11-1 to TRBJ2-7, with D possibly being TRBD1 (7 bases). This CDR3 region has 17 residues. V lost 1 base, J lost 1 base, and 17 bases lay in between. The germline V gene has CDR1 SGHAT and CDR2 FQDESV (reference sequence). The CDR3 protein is CASSLGKWQGGSYEQYF. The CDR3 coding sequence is TGTGCCAGCAGCTTAGGGAAGTGGCAGGGGGGATCCTACGAGCAGTACTTC.

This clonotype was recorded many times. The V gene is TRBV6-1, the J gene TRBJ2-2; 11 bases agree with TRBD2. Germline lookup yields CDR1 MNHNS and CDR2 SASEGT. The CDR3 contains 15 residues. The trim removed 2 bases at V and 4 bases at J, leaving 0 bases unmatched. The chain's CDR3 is CASSETSGSTGELFF. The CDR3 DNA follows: TGTGCCAGCAGTGAAACTAGCGGGAGCACCGGGGAGCTGTTTTTT.

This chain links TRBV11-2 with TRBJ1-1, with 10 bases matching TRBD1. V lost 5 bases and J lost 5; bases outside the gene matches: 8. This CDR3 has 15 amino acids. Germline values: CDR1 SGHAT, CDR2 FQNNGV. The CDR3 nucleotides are TGTGCCAGCAGCACCCGACAGGGGGCGCGAACTGAAGCTTTCTTT. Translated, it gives CASSTRQGARTEAFF.

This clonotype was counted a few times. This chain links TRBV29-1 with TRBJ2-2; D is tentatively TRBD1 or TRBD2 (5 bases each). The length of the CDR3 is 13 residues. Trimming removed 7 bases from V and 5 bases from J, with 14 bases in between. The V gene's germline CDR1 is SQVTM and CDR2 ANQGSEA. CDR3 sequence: CSERDGETGELFF. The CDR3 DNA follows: TGCAGCGAGAGGGACGGCGAAACCGGGGAGCTGTTTTTT.

As DNA, the CDR3 is TGTGCCAGCTCACCACCGATACAGAGACAGGGGGTACACACTGAAGCTTTCTTT. Its translation: CASSPPIQRQGVHTEAFF. V gene TRBV18 combines with J gene TRBJ1-1; 9 bases are shared with TRBD1. After removal of 0 bases from V and 3 bases from J, the junction contained 11 bases not matched to a gene. This CDR3 spans 18 amino acids. Germline V gives CDR1 KGHSH, CDR2 LQKENI. The full variable domain, in which reference TRBV18 and TRBJ1-1 provide the parts outside the CDR3, is NAGVMQNPRHLVRRRGQEARLRCSPMKGHSHVYWYRQLPEEGLKFMVYLQKENIIDESGMPKERFSAEFPKEGPSILRIQQVVRGDSAAYFCASSPPIQRQGVHTEAFFGQGTRLTVV.

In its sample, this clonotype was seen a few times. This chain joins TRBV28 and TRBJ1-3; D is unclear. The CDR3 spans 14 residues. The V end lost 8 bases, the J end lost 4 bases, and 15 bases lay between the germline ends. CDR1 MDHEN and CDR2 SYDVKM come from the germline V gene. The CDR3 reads CASLDVNSGNTIYF. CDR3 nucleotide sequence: TGTGCCAGCCTGGACGTTAACTCGGGAAACACCATATATTTT.

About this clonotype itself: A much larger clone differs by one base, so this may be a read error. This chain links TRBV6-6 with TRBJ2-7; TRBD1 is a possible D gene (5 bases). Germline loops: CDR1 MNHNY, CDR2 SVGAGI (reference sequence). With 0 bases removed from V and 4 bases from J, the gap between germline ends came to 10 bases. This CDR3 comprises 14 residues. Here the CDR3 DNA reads TGTGCCAGCAGTTACTCGCTGGGGCAGTACGAGCAGTACTTC. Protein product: CASSYSLGQYEQYF.

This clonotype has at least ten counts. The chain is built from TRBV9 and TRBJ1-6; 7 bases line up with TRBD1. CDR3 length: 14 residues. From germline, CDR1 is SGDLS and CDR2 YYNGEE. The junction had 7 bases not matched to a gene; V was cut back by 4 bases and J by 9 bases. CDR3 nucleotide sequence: TGTGCCAGCAGCCCAGGGACAGCCAGTTCACCCCTCCACTTT. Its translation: CASSPGTASSPLHF. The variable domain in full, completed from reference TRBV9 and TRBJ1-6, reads DSGVTQTPKHLITATGQRVTLRCSPRSGDLSVYWYQQSLDQGLQFLIQYYNGEERAKGNILERFSAQQFPDLHSELNLSSLELGDSALYFCASSPGTASSPLHFGNGTRLTVT.

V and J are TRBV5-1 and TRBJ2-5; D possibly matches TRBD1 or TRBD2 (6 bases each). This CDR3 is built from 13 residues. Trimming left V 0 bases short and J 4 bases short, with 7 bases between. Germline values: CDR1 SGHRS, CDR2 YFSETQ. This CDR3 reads CASSLEGGETQYF. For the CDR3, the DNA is TGCGCCAGCAGCTTGGAGGGGGGAGAGACCCAGTACTTC.

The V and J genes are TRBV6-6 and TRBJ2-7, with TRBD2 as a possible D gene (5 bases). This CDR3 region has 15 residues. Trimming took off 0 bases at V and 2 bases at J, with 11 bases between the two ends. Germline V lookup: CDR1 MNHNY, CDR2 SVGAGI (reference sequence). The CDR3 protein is CASSYSIGEAYEQYF. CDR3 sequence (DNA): TGTGCCAGCAGTTACTCGATCGGGGAAGCCTACGAGCAGTACTTC.

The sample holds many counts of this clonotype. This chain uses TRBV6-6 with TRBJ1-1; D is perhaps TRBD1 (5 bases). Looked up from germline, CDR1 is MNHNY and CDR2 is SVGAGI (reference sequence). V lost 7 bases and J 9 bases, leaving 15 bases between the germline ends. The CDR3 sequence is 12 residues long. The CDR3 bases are TGTGCCAGCATCCTTTCAGGGACCCAAGCTTTCTTT. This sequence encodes CASILSGTQAFF.